Given below is one T cell receptor (beta chain) in context. Its antigen remains unidentified. The germline V gene encodes CDR1 SGHAT and CDR2 FQDESV (reference sequence). This CDR3 contains 17 residues. After removal of 6 bases from V and 0 bases from J, the junction contained 10 bases not matched to a gene. These data originate in a study of graft-versus-host responses after intestinal transplantation. Study at large: Recipients across the board were started on anti-thymocyte globulin induction, then kept on tacrolimus and steroids for two to four years. Study conclusions and caveats: Researchers found peak circulating GvH clone levels linked to early post-transplant HvG declines.

Assay: immunoSEQ multiplex PCR; the TCRdb copy retains only in-frame clones and omits some. The table lists about 90,000 clones, about 93% of them singletons. The sequences come from unstimulated CD8+ T cells sorted from spleen or lymph node cells, collected before transplant. The receptor's source is a human donor who was the organ donor for an intestinal transplant. The rearrangement joins TRBV11-1 to TRBJ2-3; 9 nucleotides align to TRBD1. The DNA for the CDR3 is TGTGCCAGCAGTCCCACCGGGACAGGGATTAGCACAGATACGCAGTATTTT. Its translation is CASSPTGTGISTDTQYF.